Below, 4 T cell receptor beta chains from the same sample are listed, as sequenced in a study of blood T cells in healthy people across ages. The use of a sample-barcoded 5' primer and a J-beta primer mix characterized a second PCR of about 6 to 11 cycles. TCRdb fed the 5' RACE reads into MiXCR, producing one record per CDR3 protein. The data show about 1.8 million distinct CDR3 sequences, approximately 50% seen once. The sample was blood. All receptors derive from a middle-aged woman in good health.

The chain joins TRBV7-2 to TRBJ2-4, with 11 bases that match TRBD2. With 0 bases clipped from V and 6 bases from J, the junction kept 16 bases outside the gene matches. The CDR3 runs 20 residues. Per the germline V gene, CDR1 is SGHTA and CDR2 is FQGNSA. DNA of the CDR3: TGTGCCAGCAGCTTAGCGGCCAAACTCGTAGCGGGGGGGCCAGTAAACATTCAGTACTTC. Protein sequence: CASSLAAKLVAGGPVNIQYF.

The chain couples TRBV12-3 or TRBV12-4 to TRBJ2-3; 7 nucleotides agree with TRBD1. With V trimmed by 6 bases and J by 1 base, 7 bases remained unmatched. This CDR3 contains 15 residues. The CDR3 protein is CASRVYRGRTDTQYF. The CDR3 region has the DNA TGTGCCAGCAGGGTTTATAGGGGGCGCACAGATACGCAGTATTTT.

This clonotype has a single count. The gene calls are TRBV21-1 and TRBJ2-1. TRBV21-1 is a recognized pseudogene. This CDR3 spans 12 amino acids. The CDR3, as DNA: TGTGCCAGCAGCAAATTCGGCTATGAGCAGTTCTTC. It encodes CASSKFGYEQFF.

The V and J genes are TRBV10-2 and TRBJ2-7; 11 nucleotides agree with TRBD2. The CDR3 has 15 residues. Germline V gene sequence: CDR1 WSHSY, CDR2 SAAADI. Losses at the gene ends were 4 bases for V and 3 bases for J; bases not matched to a gene: 5. CDR3 sequence (DNA): TGCGCCAGCAGTGGTAGCGGGGGGGCCGTCTACGAGCAGTACTTC. Protein sequence: CASSGSGGAVYEQYF.